These 11 T cell receptor beta chains came from one sample sequenced in a study of blood T cell repertoires in COVID-19. The data were produced by immunoSEQ multiplex PCR, yet TCRdb's version contains in-frame clones alone and is incomplete. The sample includes 400,000 to 450,000 clones, approximately 91% seen only once; the top ten take approximately 1.5%. The material sequenced was peripheral blood. Every receptor here comes from a woman between 35 and 50 years old with COVID-19, enrolled during active disease.

V and J are TRBV19 and TRBJ1-2, with D possibly TRBD1 on 5 matching bases. Looked up from germline, CDR1 is LNHDA and CDR2 is SQIVND (reference sequence). Trimming took off 2 bases at V and 8 bases at J, with 12 bases between the two ends. CDR3 length: 13 amino acids. CDR3 nucleotides: TGTGCCAGTAGTATATGGGGCACCGACGGCTACACCTTC. It codes for CASSIWGTDGYTF.

The J gene is TRBJ2-1, the V gene TRBV12-3 or TRBV12-4; the match to TRBD1 covers 8 bases. The J segment lost 8 bases and the V segment lost 8 bases, leaving 5 bases of the junction unmatched. The CDR3 has 12 amino acids. CDR3 coding DNA: TGTGCCAGCTCGGACAGGGTCGATGAGCAGTTCTTC. This translates into CASSDRVDEQFF.

The CDR3 sequence: CASSAGGLGTGYYEQYF. CDR3 DNA sequence: TGTGCCAGCAGCGCCGGCGGTCTCGGGACAGGGTACTACGAGCAGTACTTC. The chain links TRBV9 to TRBJ2-7; 9 bases are shared with TRBD1. V dropped 3 bases and J dropped 3; count of bases not matched to a gene: 13. Germline loops: CDR1 SGDLS, CDR2 YYNGEE. This CDR3 is built from 17 residues.

The chain employs TRBV5-1 and TRBJ2-1; 8 bases are a match to TRBD1. Losses at the gene ends were 1 base for V and 6 bases for J; bases not matched to a gene: 9. Per germline, CDR1 SGHRS and CDR2 YFSETQ. The CDR3 extends over 16 amino acids. The CDR3 region has the DNA TGCGCCAGCAGCTTGATGGGACAGGCAGGGGCCAATGAGCAGTTCTTC. Amino acids: CASSLMGQAGANEQFF.

A single count supports this clone. Other DNA sequences in this sample translate to the same CDR3. The rearrangement links TRBV10-3 to TRBJ1-1, with TRBD1 identical over 7 bases. CDR1 is ENHRY, CDR2 SYGVKD, per germline. The CDR3 contains 13 residues. V dropped 5 bases and J dropped 3; count of bases not matched to a gene: 3. The CDR3 region is CAISYQGDTEAFF. The CDR3, as DNA: TGTGCCATCAGTTATCAGGGGGACACTGAAGCTTTCTTT.

The chain joins TRBV11-3 to TRBJ2-7; TRBD1 might be the D (5 bases). The CDR3 is 15 amino acids. From germline, CDR1 is SGHNT and CDR2 YENEEA. The germline V and J ends were trimmed by 1 base and 6 bases, with 16 bases remaining between them. In DNA form, the CDR3 reads TGTGCCAGCAGCTTAGGTCTGGCAGGGTCTGGCGAGCAGTACTTC. Translation: CASSLGLAGSGEQYF. Using reference TRBV11-3 and TRBJ2-7 for the parts outside the CDR3, the full variable domain is EAGVVQSPRYKIIEKKQPVAFWCNPISGHNTLYWYLQNLGQGPELLIRYENEEAVDDSQLPKDRFSAERLKGVDSTLKIQPAELGDSAVYLCASSLGLAGSGEQYFGPGTRLTVT.

Comments on this clone: Since a much larger clone is just one base distant, this may be a read error. The V call is TRBV6-2 or TRBV6-3, the J call TRBJ1-1, with D possibly being TRBD1 (5 bases). CDR3 length: 13 residues. The germline V gene encodes CDR1 MNHEY and CDR2 SVGEGT. Trimming pared 4 bases from V and 1 base from J, leaving 7 bases between. CDR3 in amino acids: CASSSQGNTEAFF. The CDR3 DNA reads as TGTGCCAGCAGTTCTCAGGGGAACACTGAAGCTTTCTTT.

V gene TRBV7-2 combines with J gene TRBJ1-1, with TRBD1 identical over 7 bases. There are 16 residues in the CDR3. Germline CDR1 and CDR2: SGHTA and FQGNSA. The ends lost 5 bases at V and 0 bases at J; junction bases unmatched: 9. For the CDR3, the DNA is TGTGCCAGCAGCCCGAGACAGGGATCTATGAACACTGAAGCTTTCTTT. This translates into CASSPRQGSMNTEAFF.

The chain employs TRBV12-3 or TRBV12-4 and TRBJ1-2; TRBD1 is a possible D gene (6 bases). V lost 5 bases to trimming and J lost 8 bases, with 12 bases between them. The CDR3 sequence is 12 residues long. This CDR3 is CASSGQGFGYTF. The DNA for the CDR3 is TGTGCCAGCAGTGGGCAGGGGTTCGGCTACACCTTC.

J is TRBJ1-5 and V is TRBV5-1; D is perhaps TRBD1 (5 bases). V lost 4 bases to trimming and J lost 7 bases, with 12 bases between them. CDR1 is SGHRS and CDR2 is YFSETQ in the germline V gene. This CDR3 contains 13 residues. The CDR3 sequence is CASSPAGGQPQHF. The CDR3 nucleotides read TGCGCCAGCAGCCCGGCGGGGGGACAGCCCCAGCATTTT.

The DNA of the CDR3 is TGTGCCAGCAGCTCCGGACAGGGGAAGCACACCGGGGAGCTGTTTTTT. Translating it yields CASSSGQGKHTGELFF. The V gene is TRBV11-1, the J gene TRBJ2-2; 9 nucleotides line up with TRBD1. This CDR3 spans 16 amino acids. Per germline, CDR1 SGHAT and CDR2 FQDESV (reference sequence). Germline trimming cut 4 bases from V and 3 bases from J; bases unmatched to any gene: 6.